This note documents a single T cell receptor (beta chain) sequence. No antigen is known for it. The entry originates in a study of shared clonotypes between healthy human individuals. Study conclusions and caveats: Non-shared clonotypes showed lower generation probabilities than clonotypes common to all four donors. Naive subsets, compared against memory subsets, generally had larger estimated richness values.

CDR3 size: 14 residues. Per the germline V gene, CDR1 is MNHEY and CDR2 is SVGAGI. V was clipped by 8 bases and J by 4 bases, with 18 bases between them. Assay runs were performed at deep level. In the authors' workflow: Filtering differed since immunoSEQ provided only junctions, with no quality scores. The method was immunoSEQ multiplex PCR; TCRdb's version includes in-frame clones alone and lacks a portion of them. V and J calls and clone size follow that table, whereas D and trimming were derived from the DNA. The data hold under 600,000 clones, with 98% observed a single time. Selected positively for CCR7 and CD45RO-negative, naive CD8 cells excluded terminally differentiated effector memory CD45RA+ cells.

The sequenced sample was naive CD8+ T cells sorted from blood. The chain employs TRBV6-5 and TRBJ2-7; D is perhaps TRBD1 or TRBD2 (7 bases each). The source of this sequence is a man in his thirties or forties in good health. CDR3 bases: TGTGCCAGCCGAGGGGGGGCAGGGGGATACGAGCAGTACTTC. Protein: CASRGGAGGYEQYF.